These T cell receptor beta chains were read from a single sample in a study of monozygotic twins with inflammatory bowel disease. TCRdb reprocessed the 5' RACE reads and reports one entry per CDR3 protein, with no DNA. This sample's table reports about 300,000 distinct CDR3 sequences. Sequenced sample: blood. Receptors originate from a human donor with ulcerative colitis or Crohn's disease, or a healthy co-twin of an affected twin (not recorded which). The CDR3 runs from the conserved cysteine through the conserved F or W.

CDR3: CSVVKEPGQSYEQYF
J: TRBJ2-7
V: TRBV29-1

CDR3: CASSLGTYPGQYF
J: TRBJ2-7
V: TRBV7-8

CDR3: CASSKQGRTEAFF
J: TRBJ1-1
V: TRBV19

CDR3: CASSLEASGRALYEQYF
J: TRBJ2-7
V: TRBV7-2

CDR3: CAAAGTGGSLDQFF
J: TRBJ2-1
V: TRBV10-3

CDR3: CASIPRDTGIPYEQYF
J: TRBJ2-7
V: TRBV28

CDR3: CASSEVRNQPQHF
J: TRBJ1-5
V: TRBV2

CDR3: CASSPGQNQPQHF
J: TRBJ1-5
V: TRBV18

CDR3: CASSLPGTSGRTVF
J: TRBJ2-1
V: TRBV5-6

CDR3: CASSYLSSRADQPQHF
J: TRBJ1-5
V: TRBV6-2/TRBV6-3

CDR3: CASSFGGGSGANVLTF
J: TRBJ2-6
V: TRBV7-2

CDR3: CASSRVTSGRYNEQYF
J: TRBJ2-7
V: TRBV4-3

CDR3: CAVLGTSMYNEQFF
J: TRBJ2-1
V: TRBV28

CDR3: CSVSSRQRGAGGAEQYF
J: TRBJ2-7
V: TRBV29-1

CDR3: CASSSYRGPTDTQYF
J: TRBJ2-3
V: TRBV7-3

CDR3: CSAISGGNYGYTF
J: TRBJ1-2
V: TRBV20-1

CDR3: CSARGRIGQGLGQPQHF
J: TRBJ1-5
V: TRBV20-1

CDR3: CASSERRGLAGKSSYEQYF
J: TRBJ2-7
V: TRBV10-2

CDR3: CASSPLVPGSAETQYF
J: TRBJ2-5
V: TRBV18

CDR3: CASSKAGTEPPYEQYF
J: TRBJ2-7
V: TRBV4-3

CDR3: CASSHKARGGTEAFF
J: TRBJ1-1
V: TRBV3-1

CDR3: CASSQGGSGANVLTF
J: TRBJ2-6
V: TRBV7-3

CDR3: CASTLLNTGELFF
J: TRBJ2-2
V: TRBV11-2

CDR3: CSVQDPPGSRMQYF
J: TRBJ2-4
V: TRBV29-1

CDR3: CASGQNPYEQYF
J: TRBJ2-7
V: TRBV6-5

CDR3: CASSFFSSGRAGEQFF
J: TRBJ2-1
V: TRBV28

CDR3: CASSYSGTGETGELFF
J: TRBJ2-2
V: TRBV6-5

CDR3: CASSQRMAGVGEQYF
J: TRBJ2-7
V: TRBV10-1

CDR3: CASSQVPLSLQETQYF
J: TRBJ2-5
V: TRBV14

CDR3: CASSSRFDEQYF
J: TRBJ2-7
V: TRBV12-3/TRBV12-4

CDR3: CSVVLGVSMNTEAFF
J: TRBJ1-1
V: TRBV29-1

CDR3: CATSDNSGNTIYF
J: TRBJ1-3
V: TRBV24-1

CDR3: CASSRMPGQGSYEQYF
J: TRBJ2-7
V: TRBV12-3/TRBV12-4